This is a list of T cell receptor beta chains from one sample in a study of T cells expressing NK-cell markers. From the 5' RACE reads, TCRdb lists one entry per CDR3 protein and no DNA. This sample's clone table lists approximately 170,000 distinct CDR3 sequences. Specimen: blood T cells: a sorted CD56 or NKG2C T cell subset, CD4+ or CD8+ T cells, or bulk PBMC T cells (not recorded which). All receptors derive from a man aged 18-70 years in good health. Each CDR3 is given with its conserved first and last residue. Fields, in order: V gene, J gene, CDR3 protein.

TRBV28,TRBJ2-7,CASSYGWGEQYF
TRBV6-1,TRBJ2-2,CAIRSPGSAGELFF
TRBV6-2/TRBV6-3,TRBJ2-4,CASSYSGWGYPQDIQYF
TRBV19,TRBJ1-6,CASSMGYSSSYNSPLHF
TRBV13,TRBJ2-3,CASSIGLAGAGGDTQYF
TRBV5-1,TRBJ2-5,CASSQGLYMSQETQYF
TRBV2,TRBJ2-1,CASSVGALTYNEQFF
TRBV4-1,TRBJ2-7,CASSQDGGKGTGTYEQYF
TRBV5-6,TRBJ2-1,CASSLPGGGIDEDGSYNEQFF
TRBV5-8,TRBJ2-1,CASSLRVLGEQFF
TRBV28,TRBJ2-7,CASSPGTGGNEQYF
TRBV6-5,TRBJ2-7,CASRGPREQYF
TRBV29-1,TRBJ2-7,CSVEEEGETSYEQYF
TRBV5-1,TRBJ1-3,CASSLPRGQGRIGNTIYF
TRBV7-2,TRBJ1-3,CASSSGDWAGNTIYF
TRBV10-3,TRBJ2-5,CAISGDRTQETQYF
TRBV27,TRBJ2-5,CASSPYPGETQYF
TRBV12-3/TRBV12-4,TRBJ1-2,CASSPSGGNGYTF
TRBV7-8,TRBJ2-5,CASSLVYWETQYF
TRBV20-1,TRBJ1-2,CSARDRDRGLEGYTF
TRBV2,TRBJ1-1,CASSAGFRAFF
TRBV7-3,TRBJ2-1,CASSDRGERDEQFF
TRBV7-3,TRBJ1-5,CASSLKPSGQGSNQPQHF
TRBV12-3/TRBV12-4,TRBJ2-1,CASSLYAAEQFF
TRBV5-1,TRBJ2-1,CASSYVAGAAYNEQFF
TRBV7-9,TRBJ1-4,CASRPAGKNEKLFF